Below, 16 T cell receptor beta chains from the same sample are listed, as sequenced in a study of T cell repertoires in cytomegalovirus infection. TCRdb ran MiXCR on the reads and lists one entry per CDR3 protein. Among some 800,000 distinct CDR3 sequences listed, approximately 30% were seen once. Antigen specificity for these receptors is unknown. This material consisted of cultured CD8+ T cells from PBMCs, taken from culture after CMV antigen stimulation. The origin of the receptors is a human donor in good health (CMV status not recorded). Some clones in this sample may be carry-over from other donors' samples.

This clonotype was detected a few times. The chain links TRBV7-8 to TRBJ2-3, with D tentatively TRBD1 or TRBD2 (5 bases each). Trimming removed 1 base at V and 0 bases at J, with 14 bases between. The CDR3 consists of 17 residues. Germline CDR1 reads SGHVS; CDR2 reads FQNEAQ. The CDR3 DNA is TGTGCCAGCAGCTTAGGTTACCGGGGCCCCAGCACAGATACGCAGTATTTT. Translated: CASSLGYRGPSTDTQYF.

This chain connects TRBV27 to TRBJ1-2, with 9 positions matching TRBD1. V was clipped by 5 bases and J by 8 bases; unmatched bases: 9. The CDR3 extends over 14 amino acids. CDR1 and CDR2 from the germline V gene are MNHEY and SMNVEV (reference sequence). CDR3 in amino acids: CASSPVGTGWGYTF. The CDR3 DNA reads TGTGCCAGCAGTCCCGTTGGGACAGGGTGGGGCTACACCTTC.

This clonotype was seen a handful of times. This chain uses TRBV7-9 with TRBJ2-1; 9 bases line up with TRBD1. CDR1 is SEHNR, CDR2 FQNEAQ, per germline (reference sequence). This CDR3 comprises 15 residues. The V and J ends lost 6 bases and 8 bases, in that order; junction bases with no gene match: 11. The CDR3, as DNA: TGTGCCAGCAGTCACCCGGGACAGGGTGGGTATGAGCAGTTCTTC. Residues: CASSHPGQGGYEQFF. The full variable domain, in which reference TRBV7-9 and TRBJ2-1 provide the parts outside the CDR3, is DTGVSQNPRHKITKRGQNVTFRCDPISEHNRLYWYRQTLGQGPEFLTYFQNEAQLEKSRLLSDRFSAERPKGSFSTLEIQRTEQGDSAMYLCASSHPGQGGYEQFFGPGTRLTVL.

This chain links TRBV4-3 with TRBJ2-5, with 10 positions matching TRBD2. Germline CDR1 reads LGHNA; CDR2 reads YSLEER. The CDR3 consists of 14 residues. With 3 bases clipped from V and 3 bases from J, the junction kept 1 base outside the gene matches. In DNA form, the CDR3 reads TGCGCCAGCAGCCAGGGGACTAGCGAAGAGACCCAGTACTTC. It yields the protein CASSQGTSEETQYF.

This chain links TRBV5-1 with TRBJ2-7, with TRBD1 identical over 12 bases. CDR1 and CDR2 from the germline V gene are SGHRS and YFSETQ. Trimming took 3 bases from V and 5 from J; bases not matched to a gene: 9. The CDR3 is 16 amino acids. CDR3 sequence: CASSSTGTGGFHEQYF. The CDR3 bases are TGCGCCAGCAGCTCGACCGGGACAGGGGGCTTCCACGAGCAGTACTTC.

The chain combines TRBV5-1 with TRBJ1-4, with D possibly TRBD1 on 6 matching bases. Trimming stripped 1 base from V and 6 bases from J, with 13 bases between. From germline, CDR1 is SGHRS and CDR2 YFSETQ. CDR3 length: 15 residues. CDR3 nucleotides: TGCGCCAGCAGCTTGCAGGGACAATCGCATGAAAAACTGTTTTTT. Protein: CASSLQGQSHEKLFF.

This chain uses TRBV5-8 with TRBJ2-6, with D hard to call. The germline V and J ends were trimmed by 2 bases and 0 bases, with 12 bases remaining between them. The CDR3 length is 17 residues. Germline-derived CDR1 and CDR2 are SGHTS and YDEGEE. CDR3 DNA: TGTGCCAGCAGCTTAAACCCTTGGGGCTCTGGGGCCAACGTCCTGACTTTC. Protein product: CASSLNPWGSGANVLTF.

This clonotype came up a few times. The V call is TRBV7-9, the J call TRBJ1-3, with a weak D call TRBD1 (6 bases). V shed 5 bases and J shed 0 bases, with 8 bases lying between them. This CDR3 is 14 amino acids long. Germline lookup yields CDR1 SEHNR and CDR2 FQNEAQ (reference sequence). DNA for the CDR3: TGTGCCAGCAGCCACAGGGTCTCTGGAAACACCATATATTTT. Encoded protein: CASSHRVSGNTIYF.

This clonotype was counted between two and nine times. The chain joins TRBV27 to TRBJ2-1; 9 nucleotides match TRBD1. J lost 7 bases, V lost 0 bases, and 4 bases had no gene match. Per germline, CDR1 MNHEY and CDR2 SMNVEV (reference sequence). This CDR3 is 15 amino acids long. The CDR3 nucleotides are TGTGCCAGCAGTTTATCGGGGACAGGGTCAAATGAGCAGTTCTTC. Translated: CASSLSGTGSNEQFF.

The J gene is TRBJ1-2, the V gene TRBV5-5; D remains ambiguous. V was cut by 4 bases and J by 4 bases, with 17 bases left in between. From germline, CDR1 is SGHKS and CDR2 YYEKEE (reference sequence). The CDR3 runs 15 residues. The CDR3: CASSQLERSSYGYTF. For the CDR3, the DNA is TGTGCCAGCAGCCAGTTAGAGAGGTCCAGCTATGGCTACACCTTC.

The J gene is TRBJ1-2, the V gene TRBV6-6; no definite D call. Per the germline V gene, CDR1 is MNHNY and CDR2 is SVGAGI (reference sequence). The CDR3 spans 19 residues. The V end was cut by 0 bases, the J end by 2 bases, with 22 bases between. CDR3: CASSYSPLLGDERNYGYTF. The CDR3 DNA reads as TGTGCCAGCAGTTACTCACCGCTCCTCGGGGATGAGAGGAACTATGGCTACACCTTC.

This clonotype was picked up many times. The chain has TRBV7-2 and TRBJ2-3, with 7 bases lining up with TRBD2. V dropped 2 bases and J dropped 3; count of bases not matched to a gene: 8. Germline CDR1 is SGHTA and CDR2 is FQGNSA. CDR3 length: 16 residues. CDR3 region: CASSLRRVAGTDTQYF. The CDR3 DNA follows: TGTGCCAGCAGCTTAAGACGGGTAGCGGGTACAGATACGCAGTATTTT.

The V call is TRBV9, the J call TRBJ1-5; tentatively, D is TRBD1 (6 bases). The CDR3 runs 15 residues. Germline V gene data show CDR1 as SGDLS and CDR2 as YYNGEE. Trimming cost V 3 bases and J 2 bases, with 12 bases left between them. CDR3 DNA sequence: TGTGCCAGCAGCGAGGGGGGGGCTGGCAATCAGCCCCAGCATTTT. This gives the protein CASSEGGAGNQPQHF.

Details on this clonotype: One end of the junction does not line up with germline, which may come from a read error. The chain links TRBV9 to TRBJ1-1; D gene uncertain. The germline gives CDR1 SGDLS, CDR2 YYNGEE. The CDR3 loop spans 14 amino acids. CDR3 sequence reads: CARSVAAFSTEAFF. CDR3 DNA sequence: TGTGCCAGAAGCGTGGCGGCGTTTTCCACTGAAGCTTTCTTT. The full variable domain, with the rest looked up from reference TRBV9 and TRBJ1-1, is DSGVTQTPKHLITATGQRVTLRCSPRSGDLSVYWYQQSLDQGLQFLIQYYNGEERAKGNILERFSAQQFPDLHSELNLSSLELGDSALYFCARSVAAFSTEAFFGQGTRLTVV.

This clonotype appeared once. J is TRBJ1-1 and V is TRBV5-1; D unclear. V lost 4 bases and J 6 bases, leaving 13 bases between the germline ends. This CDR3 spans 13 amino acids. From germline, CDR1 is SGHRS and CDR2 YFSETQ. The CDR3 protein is CASSNWSAAEAFF. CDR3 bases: TGCGCCAGCAGCAACTGGAGCGCGGCTGAAGCTTTCTTT.

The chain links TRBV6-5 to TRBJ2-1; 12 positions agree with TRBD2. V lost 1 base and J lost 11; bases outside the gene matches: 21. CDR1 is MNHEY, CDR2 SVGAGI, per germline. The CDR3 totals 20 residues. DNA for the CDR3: TGTGCCAGCAGTTACTTCCTAGCGGGGGGGGACGGACAATGGGACAAGAAGCAGTTCTTC. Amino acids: CASSYFLAGGDGQWDKKQFF.